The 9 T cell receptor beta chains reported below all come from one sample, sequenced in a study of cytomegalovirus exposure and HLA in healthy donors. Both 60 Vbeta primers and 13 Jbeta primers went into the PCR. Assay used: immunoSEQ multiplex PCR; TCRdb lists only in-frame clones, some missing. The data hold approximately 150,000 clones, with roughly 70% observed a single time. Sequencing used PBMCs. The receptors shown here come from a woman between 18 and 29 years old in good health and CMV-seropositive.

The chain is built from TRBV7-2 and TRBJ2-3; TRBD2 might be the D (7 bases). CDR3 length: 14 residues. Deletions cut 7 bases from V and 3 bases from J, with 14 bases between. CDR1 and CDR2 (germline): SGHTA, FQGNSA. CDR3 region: CASTGGGGTDTQYF. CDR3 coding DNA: TGTGCCAGCACCGGCGGGGGCGGAACAGATACGCAGTATTTT.

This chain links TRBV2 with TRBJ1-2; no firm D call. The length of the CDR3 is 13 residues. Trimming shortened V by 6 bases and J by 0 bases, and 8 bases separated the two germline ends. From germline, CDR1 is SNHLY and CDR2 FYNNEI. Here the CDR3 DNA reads TGTGCCAGCAGCGCGGGAGCTAACTATGGCTACACCTTC. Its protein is CASSAGANYGYTF. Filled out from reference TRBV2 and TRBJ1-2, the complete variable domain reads EPEVTQTPSHQVTQMGQEVILRCVPISNHLYFYWYRQILGQKVEFLVSFYNNEISEKSEIFDDQFSVERPDGSNFTLKIRSTKLEDSAMYFCASSAGANYGYTFGSGTRLTVV.

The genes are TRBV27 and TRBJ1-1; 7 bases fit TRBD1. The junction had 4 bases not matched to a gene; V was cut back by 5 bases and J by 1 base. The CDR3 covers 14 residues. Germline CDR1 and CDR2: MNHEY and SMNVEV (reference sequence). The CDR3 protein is CASSRGTANTEAFF. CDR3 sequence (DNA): TGTGCCAGCAGTCGAGGGACAGCGAACACTGAAGCTTTCTTT.

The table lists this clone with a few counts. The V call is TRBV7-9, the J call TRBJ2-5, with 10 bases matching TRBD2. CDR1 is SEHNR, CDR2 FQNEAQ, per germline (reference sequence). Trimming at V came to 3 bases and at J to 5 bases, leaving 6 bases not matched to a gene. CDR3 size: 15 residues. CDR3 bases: TGTGCCAGCAGCTTTAAGCGGGGGGGACGGGAGACCCAGTACTTC. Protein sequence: CASSFKRGGRETQYF.

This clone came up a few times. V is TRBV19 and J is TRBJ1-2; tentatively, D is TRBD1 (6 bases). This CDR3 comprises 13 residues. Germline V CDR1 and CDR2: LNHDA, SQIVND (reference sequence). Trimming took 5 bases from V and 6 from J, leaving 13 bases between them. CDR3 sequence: CASSLLDSHGYTF. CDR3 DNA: TGTGCCAGTAGTTTGTTGGACAGTCATGGCTACACCTTC.

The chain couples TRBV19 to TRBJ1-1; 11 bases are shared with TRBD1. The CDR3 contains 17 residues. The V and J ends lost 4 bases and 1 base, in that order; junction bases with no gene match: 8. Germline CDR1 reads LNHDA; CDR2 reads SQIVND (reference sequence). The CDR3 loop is CASSTRDRGFTNTEAFF. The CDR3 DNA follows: TGTGCCAGTAGTACCCGGGACAGGGGGTTTACGAACACTGAAGCTTTCTTT.

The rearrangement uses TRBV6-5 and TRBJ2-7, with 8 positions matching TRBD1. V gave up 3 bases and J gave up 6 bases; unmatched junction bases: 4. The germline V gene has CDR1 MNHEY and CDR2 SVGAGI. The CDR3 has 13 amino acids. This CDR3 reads CASSYGRGPEQYF. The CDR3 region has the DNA TGTGCCAGCAGTTATGGCAGGGGGCCCGAGCAGTACTTC.

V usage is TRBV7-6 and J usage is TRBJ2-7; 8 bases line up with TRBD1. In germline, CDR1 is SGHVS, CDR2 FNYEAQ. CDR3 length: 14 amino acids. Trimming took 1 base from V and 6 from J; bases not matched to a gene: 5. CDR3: CASSLGQGASEQYF. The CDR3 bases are TGTGCCAGCAGCTTAGGGCAGGGGGCTAGCGAGCAGTACTTC. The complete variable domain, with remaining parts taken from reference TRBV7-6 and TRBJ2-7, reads GAGVSQSPRYKVTKRGQDVALRCDPISGHVSLYWYRQALGQGPEFLTYFNYEAQQDKSGLPNDRFSAERPEGSISTLTIQRTEQRDSAMYRCASSLGQGASEQYFGPGTRLTVT.

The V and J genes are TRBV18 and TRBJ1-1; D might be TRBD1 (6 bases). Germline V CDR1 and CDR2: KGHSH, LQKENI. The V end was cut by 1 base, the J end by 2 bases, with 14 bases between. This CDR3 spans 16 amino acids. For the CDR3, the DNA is TGTGCCAGCTCACCACGGGGGCTCTTAGAAAACACTGAAGCTTTCTTT. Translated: CASSPRGLLENTEAFF. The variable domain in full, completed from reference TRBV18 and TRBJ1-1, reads NAGVMQNPRHLVRRRGQEARLRCSPMKGHSHVYWYRQLPEEGLKFMVYLQKENIIDESGMPKERFSAEFPKEGPSILRIQQVVRGDSAAYFCASSPRGLLENTEAFFGQGTRLTVV.